This paragraph covers one T cell receptor (beta chain) sequence. Antigen specificity is unknown. The CDR3 totals 14 residues. V was trimmed by 1 base and J by 5 bases, leaving 12 bases between them. Germline-derived CDR1 and CDR2 are SGHVS and FNYEAQ. The source of the sample is a study of T cell repertoires in cytomegalovirus infection. Study as a whole: CMV infection plus the matching HLA type was flagged by public TCR beta signatures. Whole-study results and caveats: Dominating the ex vivo response were TCR beta clonotypes that were CMV-specific and HLA-C-restricted.

TCRdb reprocessed the reads via MiXCR and lists one record per CDR3 protein. The data show more than 35,000 distinct CDR3 sequences, about 50% seen once. V gene TRBV7-6 combines with J gene TRBJ2-7; D is possibly TRBD2 (5 bases). The input for sequencing was CD8+ T cells from cultured PBMCs, taken from culture after CMV antigen stimulation. The clonotype was recovered from a human donor in good health (CMV status not recorded). Some clones in this sample may be carry-over from other donors' samples. CDR3 sequence (DNA): TGTGCCAGCAGCTTAGGAGGGTCGACCAACGAGCAGTACTTC. Translated: CASSLGGSTNEQYF.